The T cell receptor beta chain described here comes from a study of cytomegalovirus exposure and HLA in healthy donors. Points from the study as a whole: Researchers catalogued about 160 TCR beta chains as cytomegalovirus-associated.

Amplification used 60 Vbeta primers and 13 Jbeta primers. Clones were read by immunoSEQ multiplex PCR, and TCRdb kept only the in-frame ones, dropping some. The table has about 190,000 clones, around 79% seen once. Details on this clone: Its antigen is unknown.

The CDR3 has 12 residues. Trimming removed 6 bases at V and 9 bases at J, with 14 bases between. Germline V gene data show CDR1 as KGHSH and CDR2 as LQKENI. Material: PBMCs. V and J are TRBV18 and TRBJ1-1; a weak D match, TRBD1 (5 bases). This receptor was identified in a woman aged 18-29 years in good health and CMV-seronegative. The CDR3 spells CASSPRDRQAFF. The CDR3 DNA reads TGTGCCAGCTCCCCGAGAGACAGACAAGCTTTCTTT.